The T cell receptor (beta chain) under discussion was sequenced for a study of cytomegalovirus exposure and HLA in healthy donors. The CDR3 has 16 residues. With V trimmed by 2 bases and J by 0 bases, 3 bases remained unmatched. The germline V gene encodes CDR1 ENHRY and CDR2 SYGVKD. Broader study findings: Upon later analysis, TCR association rates were observed to vary by HLA locus, being highest for DRB1 and lowest for HLA-C.

Of note for this clone: Its target is not known.

This PCR relied on a set of 60 Vbeta primers and 13 Jbeta primers. Assay: immunoSEQ multiplex PCR; the TCRdb copy retains only in-frame clones and omits some. The sample contains about 150,000 clones, about 85% of which appear only once. In nominal health when sampled, donors likely had unrecorded immune exposures nonetheless. This receptor was taken from a woman aged 18-29 years in good health and CMV-seronegative. The chain uses TRBV10-3 and TRBJ2-1, with TRBD2 identical over 8 bases. The sequenced sample was PBMCs. The CDR3 spells CAISEAGGSSYNEQFF. In nucleotides, the CDR3 is TGTGCCATCAGTGAGGCGGGGGGCAGCTCCTACAATGAGCAGTTCTTC.